The rows below give T cell receptor beta chains drawn from one sample of a study of T cell responses to AZD1222 COVID-19 vaccine. Data came from immunoSEQ multiplex PCR; TCRdb stores just in-frame clones and leaves some out. Of some 150,000 clones detected, around 90% appear once; the ten largest clones hold less than 3.5%. The sequencing here drew on peripheral blood, taken on day 0 of AZD1222 vaccination. These receptors were obtained from an adult in good health. Each CDR3 is given with its conserved first and last residue. A D gene is named only where the DNA matches it firmly. Where a row states a size, it is once, few, many or the class of an expanded clone; other rows omit it.

size | D | J | V | DNA | CDR3
NA | TRBD1 | TRBJ2-7 | TRBV5-4 | TGTGCCAGCAGCTTGGGGGGACAGGGCTACGAGCAGTACTTC | CASSLGGQGYEQYF
NA | NA | TRBJ2-1 | TRBV4-3 | TGCGCCAGCAGCCAAGACAGAGTTTCGGTAGGGGGGGCTTACAATGAGCAGTTCTTC | CASSQDRVSVGGAYNEQFF
NA | NA | TRBJ1-3 | TRBV7-8 | TGTGCCAGCAGCTTAGCCCCTCGACCGACGGATTTT | CASSLAPRPTDF
NA | NA | TRBJ2-7 | TRBV5-1 | TGCGCCAGCAGCTTGTTAAACAGGCACGACGAGCAGTACTTC | CASSLLNRHDEQYF
NA | NA | TRBJ1-3 | TRBV7-9 | TGTGCCAGCAGCTTAGTATCCGAGGGAAACACCATATATTTT | CASSLVSEGNTIYF
NA | NA | TRBJ1-2 | TRBV7-3 | TGTGCCAGCAGCGGACAGAACAGGCATACACGGTATGGCTACACCTTC | CASSGQNRHTRYGYTF
NA | NA | TRBJ1-5 | TRBV7-9 | TGTGCCAGCAGCACAGTTAATCAGCCCCAGCATTTT | CASSTVNQPQHF
NA | NA | TRBJ2-1 | TRBV10-3 | TGTGCCATCAGTGAGTTAGATGAGCAGTTCTTC | CAISELDEQFF
NA | NA | TRBJ1-1 | TRBV10-1 | TGCGCCAGCAGTGAGCAGGGGAATTTGGACACTGAAGCTTTCTTT | CASSEQGNLDTEAFF
NA | TRBD1 | TRBJ2-4 | TRBV13 | TGTGCCAGCAGCCAACCGGGACAGGGGGCGCCGGCCAAAAACATTCAGTACTTC | CASSQPGQGAPAKNIQYF
NA | NA | TRBJ2-7 | TRBV7-2 | TGTGCCAGCAGCTCCAGGGGATACGAGCAGTACTTC | CASSSRGYEQYF
NA | NA | TRBJ2-7 | TRBV15 | TGTGCCACCAGTCCGGCGGTCCATCAGGGGTCCACCTACGAGCAGTACTTC | CATSPAVHQGSTYEQYF
NA | NA | TRBJ1-2 | TRBV24-1 | TGTGCCACCAGTGCCAGGGACGCCACTGGGCCTCATGGCTACACCTTC | CATSARDATGPHGYTF
NA | TRBD1 | TRBJ2-1 | TRBV9 | TGTGCCAGCAGCGTAGAGAACAGGGGGCGGGAGCAGTTCTTC | CASSVENRGREQFF
NA | TRBD1 | TRBJ1-2 | TRBV20-1 | TGCAGTGCCGCGACAGGGGGAAGCTACACCTTC | CSAATGGSYTF
few | NA | TRBJ1-2 | TRBV5-4 | TGTGCCAGCAGCCAACGGGGAGGGCTTTCTAACTATGGCTACACCTTC | CASSQRGGLSNYGYTF
NA | NA | TRBJ1-4 | TRBV6-5 | TGTGCCAGCGTCATTCGGGGGAGGCCAAATGAAAAACTGTTTTTT | CASVIRGRPNEKLFF
NA | NA | TRBJ1-1 | TRBV9 | TGTGCCAGCAGCGCCGACGGGCTGTCGAACACTGAAGCTTTCTTT | CASSADGLSNTEAFF
NA | NA | TRBJ2-2 | TRBV24-1 | TGTGCCACCAGACAGCCGAATACCGGGGAGCTGTTTTTT | CATRQPNTGELFF
NA | TRBD2 | TRBJ2-7 | TRBV28 | TGTGCCAGCAGTTGGACAAGGACCAAAGCGGGAGAGCAGTACTTC | CASSWTRTKAGEQYF
NA | NA | TRBJ1-3 | TRBV5-1 | TGCGCCAGCAGCTTGGCCCAGGGCTTTGGAAACACCATATATTTT | CASSLAQGFGNTIYF
NA | TRBD1 | TRBJ1-2 | TRBV3-1/TRBV3-2 | TGTGCCAGCAGCCATGGGGGCAGGGGGGCCTCCTATGGCTACACCTTC | CASSHGGRGASYGYTF
NA | NA | TRBJ1-1 | TRBV5-1 | TGCGCCAGCAGCTTGGAGCCTGGAGGGAGGAACACTGAAGCTTTCTTT | CASSLEPGGRNTEAFF
NA | NA | TRBJ2-1 | TRBV7-3 | TGTGCCAGCAGCTACGGGATTCTTAATTACAATGAGCAGTTCTTC | CASSYGILNYNEQFF
once | NA | TRBJ2-5 | TRBV10-2 | TGCGCCAGCAGTGATGGGGCGGCGGAGACCCAGTACTTC | CASSDGAAETQYF
NA | TRBD1 | TRBJ1-2 | TRBV6-5 | TGTGCCAGCAGACACCCCGGACAGGCTTCTCATGGCTACACCTTC | CASRHPGQASHGYTF
NA | TRBD1 | TRBJ2-5 | TRBV6-5 | TGTGCCAGTGAAGACAGGGGCAGCCAAGAGACCCAGTACTTC | CASEDRGSQETQYF
NA | TRBD1 | TRBJ2-5 | TRBV4-3 | TGCGCCAGCAGCCAAGATCTCAGTCGGACAGGGGGAGAGACCCAGTACTTC | CASSQDLSRTGGETQYF
few | NA | TRBJ1-6 | TRBV6-5 | TGTGCCAGTTACCGCAGGGGATCGGTTTATTCACCCCTCCACTTT | CASYRRGSVYSPLHF
once | TRBD1 | TRBJ1-3 | TRBV7-9 | TGTGCCAGCAGCAGAGACAGGGGGATCGACACAAACACCATATATTTT | CASSRDRGIDTNTIYF
NA | TRBD2 | TRBJ2-1 | TRBV10-3 | TGTGCCATCAGGGGGACTAGCGGGCTAAATGAGCAGTTCTTC | CAIRGTSGLNEQFF
once | NA | TRBJ2-1 | TRBV11-3 | TGTGCCAGCAGTCTAGGGAGGGGGCGGGTGTTCTTC | CASSLGRGRVFF
NA | NA | TRBJ2-6 | TRBV11-3 | TGTGCCAGCAGTCGAGGGAGCTCTGGGGCCAACGTCCTGACTTTC | CASSRGSSGANVLTF
NA | NA | TRBJ1-1 | TRBV28 | TGTGCCAGCAGGACCCGCCTGAACACTGAAGCTTTCTTT | CASRTRLNTEAFF
NA | TRBD1 | TRBJ1-1 | TRBV18 | TGTGCCAGCTCACCATCCAGGGGGGACACTGAAGCTTTCTTT | CASSPSRGDTEAFF
NA | NA | TRBJ2-1 | TRBV5-1 | TGCGCCAGCAGCTTGGACAGCTACAATGAGCAGTTCTTC | CASSLDSYNEQFF
NA | TRBD1 | TRBJ1-6 | TRBV5-4 | TGTGCCAGCAGCCCGGACAGGGTGCAGTCACCCCTCCACTTT | CASSPDRVQSPLHF
NA | NA | TRBJ1-4 | TRBV12-3/TRBV12-4 | TGTGCCAGCATGGGGGTCCGGCTGTTTTTT | CASMGVRLFF
NA | NA | TRBJ2-5 | TRBV5-1 | TGCGCCAGCAGCTTGGAAGTCGGACCCCAAGAGACCCAGTACTTC | CASSLEVGPQETQYF
NA | NA | TRBJ1-2 | TRBV4-3 | TGCGCCAGCAGCCAAGAGACCGGAGGGGGGGTATATGGCTACACCTTC | CASSQETGGGVYGYTF
once | NA | TRBJ2-7 | TRBV3-1/TRBV3-2 | TGTGCCAGCAGCCAAGATGGCCGATGGGCCTACGAGCAGTACTTC | CASSQDGRWAYEQYF
NA | NA | TRBJ2-6 | TRBV7-3 | TGTGCCAGCAGCTTAACTGGACGGGTCTCTGGGGCCAACGTCCTGACTTTC | CASSLTGRVSGANVLTF
NA | TRBD1 | TRBJ2-6 | TRBV14 | TGTGCCAGCAGCCAAGATCCCAGGGACAGGGGTAGCGTCCTGACTTTC | CASSQDPRDRGSVLTF
NA | NA | TRBJ2-7 | TRBV5-4 | TGTGCCAGCAGCTTGGAAGGCACTACATGGGAGCAGTACTTC | CASSLEGTTWEQYF
once | TRBD1 | TRBJ1-1 | TRBV28 | TGTGCCAGCAGTCTTCAGGGGGCTCCTGAAGCTTTCTTT | CASSLQGAPEAFF
NA | NA | TRBJ1-2 | TRBV28 | TGTGCCAGCAGTTCTGCGGGAGGGGGTAACTATGGCTACACCTTC | CASSSAGGGNYGYTF
NA | NA | TRBJ1-6 | TRBV2 | TGTGCCAGCAGTCGGAGACCCCCGGGGTCACCCCTCCACTTT | CASSRRPPGSPLHF
NA | TRBD2 | TRBJ2-7 | TRBV7-2 | TGTGCCAGCAGCTTAGTGGCGGGGGAGGTCTACGAGCAGTACTTC | CASSLVAGEVYEQYF
NA | NA | TRBJ1-5 | TRBV19 | TGTGCCAGTACCAGGACAGCGATCAATCAGCCCCAGCATTTT | CASTRTAINQPQHF
NA | NA | TRBJ2-1 | TRBV2 | TGTGCCAGCAGGGAAGTTTCCTACAATGAGCAGTTCTTC | CASREVSYNEQFF
NA | NA | TRBJ2-1 | TRBV11-1 | TGTGCCAGCAGCTTAGAGTGGACCGGTACGAATGAGCAGTTCTTC | CASSLEWTGTNEQFF
NA | NA | TRBJ2-7 | TRBV18 | TGTGCCAGCTCACCACCGTCATGGAGCTACGAGCAGTACTTC | CASSPPSWSYEQYF
NA | TRBD1 | TRBJ1-2 | TRBV12-3/TRBV12-4 | TGTGCCAGCAGGGGGACAGTTAACTATGGCTACACCTTC | CASRGTVNYGYTF
NA | NA | TRBJ1-3 | TRBV19 | TGTGCCAGTAGTATAGGGTCCGGGCGAGACACCATATATTTT | CASSIGSGRDTIYF
NA | TRBD2 | TRBJ2-7 | TRBV5-5 | TGTGCCAGCACCTCCCTATTAGCGGGGACCTACGAGCAGTACTTC | CASTSLLAGTYEQYF
NA | NA | TRBJ1-1 | TRBV3-1/TRBV3-2 | TGTGCCAGCAGCCAAGATCAAGCGCGTGCGGCTGAAGCTTTCTTT | CASSQDQARAAEAFF
NA | NA | TRBJ1-2 | TRBV6-6 | TGTGCCAGCAACTCCCTACAGGGAAATTCTAACTATGGCTACACCTTC | CASNSLQGNSNYGYTF
NA | TRBD2 | TRBJ2-1 | TRBV5-4 | TGTGCCAGCAGCCTCGGGGGGAGCTCCTACAATGAGCAGTTCTTC | CASSLGGSSYNEQFF
NA | TRBD2 | TRBJ2-3 | TRBV5-4 | TGTGCCAGCAGCTTGTCTAGCGGGGGGACAGATACGCAGTATTTT | CASSLSSGGTDTQYF
few | TRBD1 | TRBJ2-7 | TRBV24-1 | TGTGCCACCAGTGATTTGGAGGGACAGGGTACCCACGAGCAGTACTTC | CATSDLEGQGTHEQYF